The T cell receptor beta chain under discussion was sequenced for a study of T cell repertoires in cytomegalovirus infection. Study summary: CMV infection and matching HLA type were both indicated by public TCR beta signatures.

Trimming pared 1 base from V and 0 bases from J, leaving 10 bases between. Germline CDR1 reads SGHVS; CDR2 reads FQNEAQ. The CDR3 loop spans 16 amino acids. This clonotype came up a few times. Its specificity is not known. TCRdb independently ran MiXCR on the reads; one entry per CDR3 protein. This repertoire shows hundreds of thousands of distinct CDR3 sequences, about 39% found once; its top ten account for 40% to 50%. The specimen was cultured PBMCs, collected from culture after CMV antigen stimulation. The source of this sequence is a human donor in good health (CMV status not recorded). Some clones in this sample may be carry-over from other donors' samples. This chain joins TRBV7-8 and TRBJ1-3, with D possibly matching TRBD1 (6 bases). The CDR3 DNA is TGTGCCAGCAGCTTAGGTGACAGGAGCTCTGGAAACACCATATATTTT. Translating gives CASSLGDRSSGNTIYF.